This T cell receptor (beta chain) was retrieved from a study of blood T cell repertoires in COVID-19 (dated by TCRdb to 2020 to 2022). With respect to the entire study: Collaborator samples came from the United States, Italy and Spain and covered acute and convalescent phases of COVID-19. Samples were obtained from the ongoing ImmuneRACE study (first 160 participants) and from 1,000 to 1,500 subjects provided by 6 global collaborators. The repertoires were released in a freely available public database meant as a resource for research on the immune response to SARS-CoV-2. Deeply sampled blood TCRbeta repertoires from subjects exposed to, actively infected with, or recovered from COVID-19 were included in the dataset. Where HLA class I and class II types were available, the types were taken from metadata supplied by the sample provider, not from assay-based typing. The material from the prospective study consisted of cDNA or gDNA derived from T cells, B-cell-depleted T cells, or PBMCs. Sample metadata almost always included a de-identified subject ID, COVID-19 status, age in years and sex. What the work shows at the level of the full study, not this receptor alone: The amount of clinical and demographic metadata varied by source and participant and was provided uncurated.

TCRbeta CDR3 regions were amplified from genomic DNA by means of the immunoSEQ Assay, a bias-controlled multiplex PCR. The original methods were these. The number of nucleated cells in each sample was estimated from the amplification of reference gene primers within the assay. To quantify the absolute abundance of each unique TCRbeta CDR3 rearrangement, sequence reads were collapsed and filtered. For each sample, productive Simpson clonality was calculated as the square root of Simpson's diversity index across productive rearrangements. TCRdb stores this immuneACCESS table with in-frame sequences only. Part of the clones is absent; in the studies checked, under half of the shortfall reflects unresolved V genes, and no reason is known for the rest. Clone size and the V and J calls come from that table; the DNA yielded D and trimming. The sample includes about half a million clones, with 88% observed a single time. 7% to 10% of the sample goes to the ten largest clones.

Enrolling through a virtual design, the prospective study's participants ranged in age from about 18 to 89 years and lived across roughly 24 United States geographic areas. In the prospective study, participants were assigned to cohorts based on the clinical history participants reported in a screening survey and a study questionnaire. Recovered participants in ImmuneRACE Cohort 3 were defined as having two consecutive negative NP/OP PCR tests, clearance from a healthcare professional, or resolution of symptoms. Mobile phlebotomists in the prospective study collected whole blood, serum and a nasopharyngeal or oropharyngeal swab from every participant. Participants in the prospective study had the option to provide additional blood draws and questionnaires over an approximately 2-month period. Blood samples from the prospective study were shipped frozen or at room temperature prior to DNA extraction.

The CDR3 covers 14 residues, taking in both the cysteine and the phenylalanine. The CDR3 DNA has 42 bases and is translated from base 1. V is shortened by 0 bases, J by 4 bases, and the region joining them spans 10 bases. According to the germline V gene, CDR1 reads SGHRS and CDR2 reads YFSETQ. In the case of this clone: Which antigen it targets is not known. The sample holds no much larger clone one base away, and base qualities are not on file.

The chain is made from TRBV5-1 and TRBJ2-5, with the D gene not clear enough to name. The origin of this receptor is an older woman who had recovered from COVID-19. The specimen sequenced was PBMCs or T cells enriched from blood (not recorded which). DNA sequence: TGCGCCAGCAGCTTGGCCCTTTCCCGAGAGACCCAGTACTTC. Its amino acids are CASSLALSRETQYF.